The T cell receptor beta chain described here comes from a study of cytomegalovirus exposure and HLA in healthy donors. Whole-study results and caveats: Later on, an analysis found that several of the most significant clusters appeared to be linked to common viral pathogens, which included parvovirus B19.

Primers: 60 Vbeta forward and 13 Jbeta reverse. Only in-frame clones appear in the TCRdb table, and some are missing; sequencing was by immunoSEQ multiplex PCR. Of about 170,000 clones listed, 77% are singletons. Looked up from germline, CDR1 is SGHTA and CDR2 is FQGNSA. The junction had 5 bases not matched to a gene; V was cut back by 5 bases and J by 2 bases. The CDR3 extends over 15 amino acids. With respect to this clone: Its specificity is not known.

This receptor was identified in a woman under 40 in good health and CMV-seropositive. The chain has TRBV7-2 and TRBJ1-5; 8 bases match TRBD1. Sequencing was carried out using PBMCs. The DNA of the CDR3 is TGTGCCAGCAGCCGAGGACAGGGTCGCAATCAGCCCCAGCATTTT. It encodes CASSRGQGRNQPQHF.